This T cell receptor (beta chain) was documented in a study of blood T cell repertoires in COVID-19. Overall study: The analysed material was cDNA or gDNA that came from T cells, B-cell-depleted T cells, or PBMCs.

Seattle's enrolled individuals joined amid active infection and were then monitored longitudinally. Authors' data handling: Reference gene primer amplification yielded estimated nucleated cell counts. The repertoire was sequenced with immunoSEQ multiplex PCR; TCRdb's copy has only in-frame clones and lacks some. D and trimming were read from the DNA, whereas the V and J calls and clone size are those reported in that table. This table has almost 400,000 clones, more than 70% appearing once. CDR1 and CDR2 (germline): SGHDT, YYEEEE. J was trimmed by 0 bases and V by 3 bases; bases with no gene match: 11. The CDR3 is 18 residues long.

The specimen was peripheral blood. This sequence was found in a woman aged 55-70 years with COVID-19, enrolled during active disease. The gene calls are TRBV5-6 and TRBJ1-4; 7 bases map to TRBD1. CDR3 sequence (DNA): TGTGCCAGCAGCTACCAGACAGGGAGATCTGCAACTAATGAAAAACTGTTTTTT. Encoded protein: CASSYQTGRSATNEKLFF.